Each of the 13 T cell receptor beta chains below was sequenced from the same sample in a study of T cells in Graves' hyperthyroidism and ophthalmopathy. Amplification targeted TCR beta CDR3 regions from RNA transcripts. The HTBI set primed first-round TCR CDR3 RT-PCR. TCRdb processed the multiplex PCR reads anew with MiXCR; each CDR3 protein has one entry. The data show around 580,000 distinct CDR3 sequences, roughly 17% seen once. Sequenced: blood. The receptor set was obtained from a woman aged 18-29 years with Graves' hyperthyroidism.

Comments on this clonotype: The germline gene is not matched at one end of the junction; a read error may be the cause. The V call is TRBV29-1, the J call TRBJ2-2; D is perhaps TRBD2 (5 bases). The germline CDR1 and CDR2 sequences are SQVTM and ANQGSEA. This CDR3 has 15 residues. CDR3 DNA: TGCAGCGTTGAAGAAGATAGATCGGATACCGGGGAGCTGCTTTTT. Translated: CSVEEDRSDTGELLF.

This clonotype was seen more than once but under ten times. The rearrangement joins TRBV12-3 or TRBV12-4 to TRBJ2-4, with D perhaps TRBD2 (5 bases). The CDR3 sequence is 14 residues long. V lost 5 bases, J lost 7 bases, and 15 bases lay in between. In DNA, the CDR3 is TGTGCCAGCAGTAATTTAGGAGGTGGGAACATTCAGTACTTC. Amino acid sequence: CASSNLGGGNIQYF.

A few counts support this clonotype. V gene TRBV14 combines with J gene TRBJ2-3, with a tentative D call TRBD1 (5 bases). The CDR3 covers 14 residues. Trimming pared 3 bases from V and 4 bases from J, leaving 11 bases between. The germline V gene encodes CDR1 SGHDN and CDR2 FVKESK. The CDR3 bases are TGTGCCAGCAGCCATATCATCAGGGCAGATACGCAGTATTTT. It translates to CASSHIIRADTQYF.

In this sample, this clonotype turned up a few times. The chain's CDR3 is CASSKAVPAKNIQYF. In DNA form, the CDR3 reads TGTGCCAGCAGCAAAGCGGTTCCGGCCAAAAACATTCAGTACTTC. This chain connects TRBV27 to TRBJ2-4; D might be TRBD2 (5 bases). V lost 6 bases and J 1 base, leaving 13 bases between the germline ends. The germline V gene encodes CDR1 MNHEY and CDR2 SMNVEV (reference sequence). The CDR3 runs 15 residues.

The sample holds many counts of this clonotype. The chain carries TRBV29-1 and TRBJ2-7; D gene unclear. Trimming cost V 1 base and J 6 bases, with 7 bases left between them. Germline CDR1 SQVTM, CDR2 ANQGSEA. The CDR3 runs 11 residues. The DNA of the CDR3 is TGCAGCGTTGAAGGGGGTCGCGAGCAGTACTTC. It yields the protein CSVEGGREQYF.

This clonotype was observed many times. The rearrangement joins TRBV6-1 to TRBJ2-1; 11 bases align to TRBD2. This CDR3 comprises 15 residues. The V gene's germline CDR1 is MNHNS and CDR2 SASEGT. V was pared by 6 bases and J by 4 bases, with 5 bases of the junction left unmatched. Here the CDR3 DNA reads TGTGCCAGCAGCCTAGCGGGGGGCCATTACAATGAGCAGTTCTTC. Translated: CASSLAGGHYNEQFF.

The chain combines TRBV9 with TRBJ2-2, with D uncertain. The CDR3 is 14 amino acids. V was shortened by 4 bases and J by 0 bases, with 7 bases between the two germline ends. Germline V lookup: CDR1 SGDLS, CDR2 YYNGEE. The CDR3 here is CASSTTPNTGELFF. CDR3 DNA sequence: TGTGCCAGCAGCACGACACCGAACACCGGGGAGCTGTTTTTT.

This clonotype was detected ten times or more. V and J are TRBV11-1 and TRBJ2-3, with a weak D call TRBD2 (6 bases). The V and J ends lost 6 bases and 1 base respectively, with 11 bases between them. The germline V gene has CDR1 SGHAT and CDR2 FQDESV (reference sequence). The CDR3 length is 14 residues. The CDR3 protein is CASRGLLGTDTQYF. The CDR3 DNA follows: TGTGCCAGCAGGGGACTTTTGGGCACAGATACGCAGTATTTT.

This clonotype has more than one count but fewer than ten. The CDR3: CSVEGQGFPGELFF. CDR3 bases: TGCAGCGTTGAAGGGCAAGGATTCCCCGGGGAGCTGTTTTTT. The rearrangement links TRBV29-1 to TRBJ2-2, with D unresolved. The CDR3 spans 14 residues. V was shortened by 1 base and J by 6 bases, with 12 bases between the two germline ends. Germline-derived CDR1 and CDR2 are SQVTM and ANQGSEA.

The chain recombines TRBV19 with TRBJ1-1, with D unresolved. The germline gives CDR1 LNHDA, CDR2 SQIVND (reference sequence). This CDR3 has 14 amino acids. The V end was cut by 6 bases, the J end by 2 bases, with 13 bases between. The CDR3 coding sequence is TGTGCCAGTAGCCAAGGACGATCCAACACTGAAGCTTTCTTT. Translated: CASSQGRSNTEAFF.

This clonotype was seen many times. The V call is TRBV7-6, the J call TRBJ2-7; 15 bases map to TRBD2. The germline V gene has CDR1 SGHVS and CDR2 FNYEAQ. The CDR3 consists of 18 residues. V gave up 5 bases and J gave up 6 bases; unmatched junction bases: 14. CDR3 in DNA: TGTGCCAGCAGCCCGGGACTAGCGGGAGGCCCCCCCCCCCTCGAGCAGTACTTC. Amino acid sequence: CASSPGLAGGPPPLEQYF. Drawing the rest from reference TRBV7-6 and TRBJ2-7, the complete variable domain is GAGVSQSPRYKVTKRGQDVALRCDPISGHVSLYWYRQALGQGPEFLTYFNYEAQQDKSGLPNDRFSAERPEGSISTLTIQRTEQRDSAMYRCASSPGLAGGPPPLEQYFGPGTRLTVT.

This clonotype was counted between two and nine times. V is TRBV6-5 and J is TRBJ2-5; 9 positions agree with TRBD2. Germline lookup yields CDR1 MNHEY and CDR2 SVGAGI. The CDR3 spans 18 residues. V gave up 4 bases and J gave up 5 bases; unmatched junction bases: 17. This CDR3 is CASSSIYSGSGNSETQYF. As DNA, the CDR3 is TGTGCCAGCAGTTCCATTTATAGCGGGAGCGGTAACTCGGAGACCCAGTACTTC.

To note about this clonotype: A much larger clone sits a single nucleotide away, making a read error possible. CDR3 in amino acids: CASSVAGTVCNEQFF. The CDR3 bases are TGTGCCAGCAGCGTCGCCGGGACAGTTTGCAATGAGCAGTTCTTC. The chain combines TRBV11-3 with TRBJ2-1, with TRBD1 matching 7 bases. The CDR3 length is 15 residues. From germline, CDR1 is SGHNT and CDR2 YENEEA. V dropped 5 bases and J dropped 6; count of bases not matched to a gene: 10.